This entry is about one T cell receptor (beta chain). The antigen remains unidentified. The CDR3 contains 15 residues. This specimen belongs to a study of T cells expressing NK-cell markers. Whole-study context: TCR beta repertoires came from sorted CD3+CD56+NKG2C+, CD3+CD56+NKG2C- and CD3+CD56-NKG2C+ T cells.

General study findings and limits: Of CD8+ T cells, 1.0-7.0% belonged to dominant NKG2C+ clonotypes in 5 to 7 donors.

TCR beta libraries carry UMIs added by 5'RACE template switching. TCRdb reprocessed the 5' RACE reads and stores each CDR3 protein as one record, lacking DNA. The repertoire shows 500,000 to 700,000 distinct CDR3 sequences; the top ten hold approximately 3.5%. The V and J genes are TRBV12-3 or TRBV12-4 and TRBJ2-5; TCRdb proposes TRBD1, but this gene call is untestable without DNA. The sequencing input was blood T cells: a sorted CD56 or NKG2C T cell subset, CD4+ or CD8+ T cells, or bulk PBMC T cells (not recorded which). The receptor was isolated from a man younger than 35 in good health. CDR3 residues: CASSDLTGGGETQYF.